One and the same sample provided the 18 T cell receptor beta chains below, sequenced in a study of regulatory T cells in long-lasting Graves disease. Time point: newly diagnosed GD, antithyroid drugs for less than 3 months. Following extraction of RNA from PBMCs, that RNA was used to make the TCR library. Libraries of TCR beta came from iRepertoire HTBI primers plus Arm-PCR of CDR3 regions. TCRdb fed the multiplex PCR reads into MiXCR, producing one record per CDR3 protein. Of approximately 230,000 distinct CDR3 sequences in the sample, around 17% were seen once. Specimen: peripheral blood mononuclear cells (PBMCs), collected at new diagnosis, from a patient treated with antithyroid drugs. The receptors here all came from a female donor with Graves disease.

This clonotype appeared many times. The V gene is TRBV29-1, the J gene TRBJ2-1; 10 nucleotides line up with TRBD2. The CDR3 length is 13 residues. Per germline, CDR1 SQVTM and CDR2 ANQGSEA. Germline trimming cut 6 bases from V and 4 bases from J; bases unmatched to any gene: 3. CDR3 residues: CSVLAGTYNEQFF. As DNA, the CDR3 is TGCAGCGTACTAGCGGGAACTTACAATGAGCAGTTCTTC.

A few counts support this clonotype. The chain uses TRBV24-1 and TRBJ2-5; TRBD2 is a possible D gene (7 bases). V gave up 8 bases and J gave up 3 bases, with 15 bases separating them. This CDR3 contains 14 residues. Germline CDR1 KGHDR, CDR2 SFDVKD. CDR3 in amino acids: CATNEGGVEETQYF. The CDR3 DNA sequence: TGTGCCACCAATGAGGGGGGGGTGGAAGAGACCCAGTACTTC.

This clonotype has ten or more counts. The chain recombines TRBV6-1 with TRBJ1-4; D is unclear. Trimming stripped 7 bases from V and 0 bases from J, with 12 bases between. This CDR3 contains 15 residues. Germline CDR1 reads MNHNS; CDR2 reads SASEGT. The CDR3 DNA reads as TGTGCCAGCACCCCCGGGGATGCAACTAATGAAAAACTGTTTTTT. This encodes CASTPGDATNEKLFF.

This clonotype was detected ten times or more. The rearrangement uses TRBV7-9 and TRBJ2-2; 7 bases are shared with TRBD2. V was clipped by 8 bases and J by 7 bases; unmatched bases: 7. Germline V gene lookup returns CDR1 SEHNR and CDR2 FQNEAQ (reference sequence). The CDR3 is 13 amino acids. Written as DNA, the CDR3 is TGTGCCAGCTCGGGGGGAGCGATCGGGGAGCTGTTTTTT. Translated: CASSGGAIGELFF.

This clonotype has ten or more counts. The CDR3 DNA follows: TGCAGCGTCACAGGACAGGGATCCTACGAGCAGTACTTC. This gives the protein CSVTGQGSYEQYF. This chain connects TRBV29-1 to TRBJ2-7; 8 nucleotides agree with TRBD1. V trimming: 6 bases; J trimming: 1 base; junction bases outside the gene matches: 5. This CDR3 region has 13 residues. Germline V gene sequence: CDR1 SQVTM, CDR2 ANQGSEA.

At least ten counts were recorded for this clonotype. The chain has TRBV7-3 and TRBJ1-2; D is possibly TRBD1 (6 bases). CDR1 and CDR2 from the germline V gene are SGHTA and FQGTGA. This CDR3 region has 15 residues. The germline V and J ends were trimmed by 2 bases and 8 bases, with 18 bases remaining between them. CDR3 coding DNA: TGTGCCAGCAGCTTATCCCCGGGGGCGGTAGGGGGCTACACCTTC. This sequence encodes CASSLSPGAVGGYTF.

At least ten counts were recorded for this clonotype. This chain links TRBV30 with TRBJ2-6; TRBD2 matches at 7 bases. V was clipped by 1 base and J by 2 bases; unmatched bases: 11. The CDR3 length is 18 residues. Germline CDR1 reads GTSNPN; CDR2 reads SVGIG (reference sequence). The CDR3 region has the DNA TGTGCCTGGAGTGATGGACTAGGAAGAAGGCCTGGGGCCAACGTCCTGACTTTC. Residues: CAWSDGLGRRPGANVLTF.

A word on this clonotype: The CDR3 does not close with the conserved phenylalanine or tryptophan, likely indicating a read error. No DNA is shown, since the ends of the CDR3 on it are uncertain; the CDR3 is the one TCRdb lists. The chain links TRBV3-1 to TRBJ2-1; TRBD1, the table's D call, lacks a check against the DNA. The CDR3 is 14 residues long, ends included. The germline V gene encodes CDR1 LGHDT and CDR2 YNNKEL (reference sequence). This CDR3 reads CASSQTLGGSAKFL.

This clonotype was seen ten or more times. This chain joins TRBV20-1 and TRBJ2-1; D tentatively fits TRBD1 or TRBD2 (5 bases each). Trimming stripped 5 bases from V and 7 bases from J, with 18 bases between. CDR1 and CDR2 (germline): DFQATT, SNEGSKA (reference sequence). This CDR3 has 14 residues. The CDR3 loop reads CSAEGSDSLNEQFF. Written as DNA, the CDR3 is TGCAGTGCTGAGGGGTCGGACTCTTTAAATGAGCAGTTCTTC.

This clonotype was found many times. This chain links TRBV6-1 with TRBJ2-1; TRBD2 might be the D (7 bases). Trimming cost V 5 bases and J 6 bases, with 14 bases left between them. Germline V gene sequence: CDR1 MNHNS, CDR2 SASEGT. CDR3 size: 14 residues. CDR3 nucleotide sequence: TGTGCCAGCAGTACTGGGGGGGGGGCCAATGAGCAGTTCTTC. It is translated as CASSTGGGANEQFF.

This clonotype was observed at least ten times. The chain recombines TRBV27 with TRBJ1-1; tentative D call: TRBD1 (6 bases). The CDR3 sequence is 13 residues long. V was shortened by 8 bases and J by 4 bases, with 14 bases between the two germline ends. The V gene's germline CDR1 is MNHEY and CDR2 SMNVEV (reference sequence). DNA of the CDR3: TGTGCCAGCGCACAGCAGGGGACCACTGAAGCTTTCTTT. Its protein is CASAQQGTTEAFF.

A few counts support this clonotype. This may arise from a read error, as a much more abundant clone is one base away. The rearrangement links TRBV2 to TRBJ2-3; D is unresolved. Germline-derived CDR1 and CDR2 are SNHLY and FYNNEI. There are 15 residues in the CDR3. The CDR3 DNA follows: TGTGCCAGCAGTGATCGGGCAGCCAGCACAGATGCGCAGTATTTT. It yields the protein CASSDRAASTDAQYF.

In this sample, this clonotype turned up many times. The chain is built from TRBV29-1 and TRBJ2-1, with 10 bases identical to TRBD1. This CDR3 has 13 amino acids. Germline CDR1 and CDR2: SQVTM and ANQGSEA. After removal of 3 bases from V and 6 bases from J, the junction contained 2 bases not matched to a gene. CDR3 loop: CSVDGTGVNEQFF. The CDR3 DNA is TGCAGCGTTGATGGGACAGGGGTCAATGAGCAGTTCTTC.

The chain's CDR3 is CASSYRTPGLEYNEQFF. The CDR3 DNA sequence: TGTGCCAGCAGCTACAGGACTCCGGGACTAGAGTACAATGAGCAGTTCTTC. The V call is TRBV7-9, the J call TRBJ2-1; 8 bases match TRBD2. The CDR3 is made up of 17 amino acids. V dropped 4 bases and J dropped 4; count of bases not matched to a gene: 12. The V gene's germline CDR1 is SEHNR and CDR2 FQNEAQ (reference sequence).

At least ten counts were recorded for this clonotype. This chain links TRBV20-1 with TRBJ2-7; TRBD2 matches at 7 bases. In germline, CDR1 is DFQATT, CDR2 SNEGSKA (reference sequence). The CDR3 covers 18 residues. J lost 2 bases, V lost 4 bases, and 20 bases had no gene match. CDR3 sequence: CSATPWDRTSENPYEQYF. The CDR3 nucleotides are TGCAGTGCTACACCGTGGGATCGTACTAGCGAAAATCCCTACGAGCAGTACTTC.

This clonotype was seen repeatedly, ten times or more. CDR3 DNA: TGTGCCATCAGTGAGATGGGGACAGGGGGTCCTGAGCAGTTCTTC. Its protein product is CAISEMGTGGPEQFF. The rearrangement uses TRBV10-3 and TRBJ2-1, with 11 nucleotides matching TRBD1. From germline, CDR1 is ENHRY and CDR2 SYGVKD. The V and J ends lost 2 bases and 9 bases, in that order; junction bases with no gene match: 6. The CDR3 runs 15 residues.

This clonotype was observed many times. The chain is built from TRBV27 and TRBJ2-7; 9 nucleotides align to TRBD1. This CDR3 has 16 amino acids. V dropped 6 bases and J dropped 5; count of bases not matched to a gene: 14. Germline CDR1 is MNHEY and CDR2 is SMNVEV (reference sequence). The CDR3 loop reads CASSPFLSGQGHEQYF. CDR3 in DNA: TGTGCCAGCAGCCCCTTCTTGTCGGGACAGGGCCACGAGCAGTACTTC.

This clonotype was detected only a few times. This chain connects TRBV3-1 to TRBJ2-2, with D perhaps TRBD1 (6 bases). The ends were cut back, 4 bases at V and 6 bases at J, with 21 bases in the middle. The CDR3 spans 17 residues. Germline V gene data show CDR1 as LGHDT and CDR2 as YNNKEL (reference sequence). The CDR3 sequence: CASSPRIGQPGAGELFF. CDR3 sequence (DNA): TGTGCCAGCAGCCCCCGGATAGGACAGCCAGGGGCCGGGGAGCTGTTTTTT.